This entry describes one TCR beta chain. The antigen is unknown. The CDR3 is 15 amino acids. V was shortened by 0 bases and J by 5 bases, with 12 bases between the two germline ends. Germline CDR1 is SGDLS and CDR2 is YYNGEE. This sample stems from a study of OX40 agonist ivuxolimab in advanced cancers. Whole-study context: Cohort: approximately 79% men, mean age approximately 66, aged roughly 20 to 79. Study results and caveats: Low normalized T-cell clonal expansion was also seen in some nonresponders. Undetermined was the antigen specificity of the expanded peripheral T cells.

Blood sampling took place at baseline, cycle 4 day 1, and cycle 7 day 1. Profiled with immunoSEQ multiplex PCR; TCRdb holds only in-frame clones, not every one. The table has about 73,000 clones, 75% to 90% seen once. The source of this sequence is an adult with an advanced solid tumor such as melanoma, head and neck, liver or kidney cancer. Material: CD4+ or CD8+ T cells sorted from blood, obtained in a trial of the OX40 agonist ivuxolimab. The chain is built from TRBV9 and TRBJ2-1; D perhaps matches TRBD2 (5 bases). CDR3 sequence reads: CASSVAGDQNNEQFF. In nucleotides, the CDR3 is TGTGCCAGCAGCGTAGCCGGGGATCAAAACAATGAGCAGTTCTTC.